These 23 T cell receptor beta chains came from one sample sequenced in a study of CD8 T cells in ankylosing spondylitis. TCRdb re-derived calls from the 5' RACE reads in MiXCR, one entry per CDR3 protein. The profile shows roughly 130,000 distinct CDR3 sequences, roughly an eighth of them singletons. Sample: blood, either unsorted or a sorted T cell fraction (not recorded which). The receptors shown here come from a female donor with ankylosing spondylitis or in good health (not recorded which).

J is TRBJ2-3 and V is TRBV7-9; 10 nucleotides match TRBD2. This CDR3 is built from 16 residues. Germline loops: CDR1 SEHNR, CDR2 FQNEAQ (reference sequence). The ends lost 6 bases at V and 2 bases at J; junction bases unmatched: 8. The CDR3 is CASSWLAGAPTDTQYF. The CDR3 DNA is TGTGCCAGCAGTTGGCTAGCGGGGGCACCCACAGATACGCAGTATTTT.

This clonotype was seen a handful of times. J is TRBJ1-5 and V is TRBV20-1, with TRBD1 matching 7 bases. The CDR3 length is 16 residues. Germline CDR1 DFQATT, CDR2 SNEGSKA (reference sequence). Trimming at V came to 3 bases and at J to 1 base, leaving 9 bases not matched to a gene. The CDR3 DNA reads TGCAGTGCTAGCCTCCGGGGCAGGGGGAGCAATCAGCCCCAGCATTTT. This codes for CSASLRGRGSNQPQHF.

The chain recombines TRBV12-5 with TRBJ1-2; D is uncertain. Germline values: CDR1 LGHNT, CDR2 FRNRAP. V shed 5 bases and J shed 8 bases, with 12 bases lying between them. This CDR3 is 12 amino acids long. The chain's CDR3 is CASGPEMGGYTF. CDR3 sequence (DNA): TGTGCTAGTGGTCCAGAGATGGGGGGCTACACCTTC.

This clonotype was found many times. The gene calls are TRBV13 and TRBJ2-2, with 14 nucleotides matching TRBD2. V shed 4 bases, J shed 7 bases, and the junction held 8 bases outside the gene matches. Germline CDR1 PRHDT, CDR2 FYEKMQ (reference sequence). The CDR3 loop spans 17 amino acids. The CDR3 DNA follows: TGTGCCAGCAGCTCCCCGGGACTAGCGGGAGTTAACGGGGAGCTGTTTTTT. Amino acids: CASSSPGLAGVNGELFF.

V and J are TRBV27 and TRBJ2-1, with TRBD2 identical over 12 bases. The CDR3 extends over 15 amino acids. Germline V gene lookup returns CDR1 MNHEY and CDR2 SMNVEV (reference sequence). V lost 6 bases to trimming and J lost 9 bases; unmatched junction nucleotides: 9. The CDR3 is CASSLRGLAGSEQFF. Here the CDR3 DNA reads TGTGCCAGCAGCCTTCGTGGACTAGCGGGATCTGAGCAGTTCTTC.

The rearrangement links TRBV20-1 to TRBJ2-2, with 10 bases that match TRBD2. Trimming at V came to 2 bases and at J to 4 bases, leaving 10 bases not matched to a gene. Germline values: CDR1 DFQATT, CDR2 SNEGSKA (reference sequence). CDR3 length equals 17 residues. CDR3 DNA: TGCAGTGCTAGACCCCCAGCGGGGGGGCCGGTCACCGGGGAGCTGTTTTTT. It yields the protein CSARPPAGGPVTGELFF.

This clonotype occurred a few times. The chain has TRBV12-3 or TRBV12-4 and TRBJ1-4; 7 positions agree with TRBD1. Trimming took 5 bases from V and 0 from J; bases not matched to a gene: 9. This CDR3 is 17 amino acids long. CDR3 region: CASSPGQLVATNEKLFF. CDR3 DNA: TGTGCCAGCAGTCCGGGACAGCTAGTTGCAACTAATGAAAAACTGTTTTTT.

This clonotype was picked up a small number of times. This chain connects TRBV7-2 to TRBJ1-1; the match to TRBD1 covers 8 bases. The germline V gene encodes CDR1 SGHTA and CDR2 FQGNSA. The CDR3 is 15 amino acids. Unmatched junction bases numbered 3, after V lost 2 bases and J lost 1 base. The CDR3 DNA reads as TGTGCCAGCAGCTTAATCACAGGGGGGAACACTGAAGCTTTCTTT. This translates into CASSLITGGNTEAFF.

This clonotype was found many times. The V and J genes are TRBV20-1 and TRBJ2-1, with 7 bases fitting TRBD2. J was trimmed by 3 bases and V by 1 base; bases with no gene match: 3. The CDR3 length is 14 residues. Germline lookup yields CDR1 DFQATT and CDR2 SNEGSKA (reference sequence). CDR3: CSARALAVYNEQFF. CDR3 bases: TGCAGTGCTAGAGCTCTAGCGGTCTACAATGAGCAGTTCTTC.

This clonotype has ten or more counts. Written as DNA, the CDR3 is TGCGCCAGCAGGACAGGAGCGGGCACTGAAGCTTTCTTT. It codes for CASRTGAGTEAFF. The V gene is TRBV5-1, the J gene TRBJ1-1, with D maybe TRBD1 (6 bases). CDR1 SGHRS and CDR2 YFSETQ come from the germline V gene. The CDR3 has 13 residues. The V end lost 5 bases, the J end lost 4 bases, and 12 bases lay between the germline ends. The complete variable domain, with remaining parts taken from reference TRBV5-1 and TRBJ1-1, reads KAGVTQTPRYLIKTRGQQVTLSCSPISGHRSVSWYQQTPGQGLQFLFEYFSETQRNKGNFPGRFSGRQFSNSRSEMNVSTLELGDSALYLCASRTGAGTEAFFGQGTRLTVV.

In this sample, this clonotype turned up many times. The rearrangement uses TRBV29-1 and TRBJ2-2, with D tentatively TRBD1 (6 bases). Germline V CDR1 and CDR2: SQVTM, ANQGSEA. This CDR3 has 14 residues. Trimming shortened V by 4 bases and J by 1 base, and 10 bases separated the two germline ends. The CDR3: CSVAGDGNTGELFF. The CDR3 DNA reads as TGCAGCGTTGCAGGGGATGGGAACACCGGGGAGCTGTTTTTT.

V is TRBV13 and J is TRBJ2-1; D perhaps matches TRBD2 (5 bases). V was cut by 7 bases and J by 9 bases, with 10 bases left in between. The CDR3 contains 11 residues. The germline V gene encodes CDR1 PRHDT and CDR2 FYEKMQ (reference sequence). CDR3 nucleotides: TGTGCCAGCAACCGTCTAGCTGAGCAGTTCTTC. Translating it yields CASNRLAEQFF.

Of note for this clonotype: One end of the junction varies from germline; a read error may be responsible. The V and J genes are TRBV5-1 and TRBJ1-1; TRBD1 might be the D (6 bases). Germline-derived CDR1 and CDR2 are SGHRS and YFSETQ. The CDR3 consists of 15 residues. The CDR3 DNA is TGCGCCAGCAACTTGGTAGGGGGGGCGAACACTGAAGCTTTCTTT. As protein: CASNLVGGANTEAFF.

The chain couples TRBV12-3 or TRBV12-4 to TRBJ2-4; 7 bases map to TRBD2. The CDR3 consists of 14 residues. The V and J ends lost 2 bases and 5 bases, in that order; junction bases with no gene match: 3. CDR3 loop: CASSLSGAQNIQYF. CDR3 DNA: TGTGCCAGCAGTTTAAGCGGGGCCCAAAACATTCAGTACTTC.

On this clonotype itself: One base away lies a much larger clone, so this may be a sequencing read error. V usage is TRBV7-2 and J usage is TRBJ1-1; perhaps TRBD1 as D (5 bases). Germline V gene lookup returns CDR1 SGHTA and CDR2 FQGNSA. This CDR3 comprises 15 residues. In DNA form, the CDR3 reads TGTGCCAACAGCTTAGTGAGACAGAGGAACACTGAAGCTTTCTTT. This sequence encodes CANSLVRQRNTEAFF.

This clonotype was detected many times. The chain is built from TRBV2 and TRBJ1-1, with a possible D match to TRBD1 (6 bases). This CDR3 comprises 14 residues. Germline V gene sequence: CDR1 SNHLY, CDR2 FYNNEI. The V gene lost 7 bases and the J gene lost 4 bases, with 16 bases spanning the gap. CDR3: CASTLEGGATEAFF. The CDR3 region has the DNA TGTGCCAGCACCCTCGAGGGGGGGGCCACTGAAGCTTTCTTT.

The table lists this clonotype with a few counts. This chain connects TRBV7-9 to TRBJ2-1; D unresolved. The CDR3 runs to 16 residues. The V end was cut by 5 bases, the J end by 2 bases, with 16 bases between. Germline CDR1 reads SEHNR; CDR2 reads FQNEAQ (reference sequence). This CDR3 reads CASSPWMSLPYNEQFF. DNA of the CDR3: TGTGCCAGCAGCCCCTGGATGTCGCTTCCCTACAATGAGCAGTTCTTC.

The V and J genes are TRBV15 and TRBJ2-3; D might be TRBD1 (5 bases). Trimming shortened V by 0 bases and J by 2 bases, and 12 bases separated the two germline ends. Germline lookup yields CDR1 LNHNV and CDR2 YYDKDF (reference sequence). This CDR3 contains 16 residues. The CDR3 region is CATSRESGLLTDTQYF. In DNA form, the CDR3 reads TGTGCCACCAGCAGAGAATCAGGGCTGCTCACAGATACGCAGTATTTT.

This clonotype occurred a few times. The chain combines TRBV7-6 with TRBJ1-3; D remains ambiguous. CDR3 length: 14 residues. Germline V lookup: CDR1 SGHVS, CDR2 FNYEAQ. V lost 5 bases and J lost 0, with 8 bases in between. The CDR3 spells CASSPNSSGNTIYF. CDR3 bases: TGTGCCAGCAGCCCCAATAGCTCTGGAAACACCATATATTTT.

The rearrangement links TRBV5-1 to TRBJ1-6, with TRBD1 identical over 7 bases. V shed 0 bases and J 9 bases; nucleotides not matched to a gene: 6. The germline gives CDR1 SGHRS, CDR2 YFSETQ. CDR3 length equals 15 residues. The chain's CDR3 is CASSLEGTVGSPLHF. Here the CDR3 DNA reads TGCGCCAGCAGCTTGGAAGGGACAGTTGGTTCACCCCTCCACTTT. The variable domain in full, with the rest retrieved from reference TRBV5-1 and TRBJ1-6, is KAGVTQTPRYLIKTRGQQVTLSCSPISGHRSVSWYQQTPGQGLQFLFEYFSETQRNKGNFPGRFSGRQFSNSRSEMNVSTLELGDSALYLCASSLEGTVGSPLHFGNGTRLTVT.

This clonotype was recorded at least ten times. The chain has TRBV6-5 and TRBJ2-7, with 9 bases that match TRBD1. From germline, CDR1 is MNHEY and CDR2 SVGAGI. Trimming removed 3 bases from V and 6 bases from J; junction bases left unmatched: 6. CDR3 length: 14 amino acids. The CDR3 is CASSYPGQGGEQYF. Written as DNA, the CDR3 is TGTGCCAGCAGTTATCCGGGACAGGGAGGCGAGCAGTACTTC.

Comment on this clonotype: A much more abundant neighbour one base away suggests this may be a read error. CDR3: CASVAGTYSHNEQFF. The CDR3 DNA reads TGTGCCAGCGTCGCCGGGACTTATTCCCACAATGAGCAGTTCTTC. The chain uses TRBV7-2 and TRBJ2-1; D may be TRBD2 (6 bases). Trimming pared 8 bases from V and 5 bases from J, leaving 19 bases between. Germline CDR1 is SGHTA and CDR2 is FQGNSA. This CDR3 contains 15 residues. The whole variable domain, filled in from reference TRBV7-2 and TRBJ2-1, reads GAGVSQSPSNKVTEKGKDVELRCDPISGHTALYWYRQSLGQGLEFLIYFQGNSAPDKSGLPSDRFSAERTGGSVSTLTIQRTQQEDSAVYLCASVAGTYSHNEQFFGPGTRLTVL.

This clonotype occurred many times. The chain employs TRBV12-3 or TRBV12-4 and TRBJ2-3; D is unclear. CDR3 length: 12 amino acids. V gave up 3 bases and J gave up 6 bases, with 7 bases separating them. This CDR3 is CASSFPQDTQYF. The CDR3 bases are TGTGCCAGCAGTTTCCCCCAGGATACGCAGTATTTT.